This TCR beta chain was recovered during a study of shared clonotypes between healthy human individuals. Points from the study as a whole: Generation probabilities were higher for clonotypes shared across all four sorted-subset donors than for unshared ones. How much donors shared clonotypes was expected to be affected by sequencing depth.

On this clone: Antigen unknown.

The CDR3 consists of 13 residues. The germline gives CDR1 SGHNT, CDR2 YENEEA. V lost 2 bases and J lost 7; bases outside the gene matches: 4. On sorted subsets, replicate PCRs used roughly 190 ng DNA, or around 30,000 T cell genomes. Measured with immunoSEQ multiplex PCR; TCRdb has only the in-frame clones, and not every one. The sample lists roughly 2 million clones; under 97% were seen once. The sequence was obtained from a man aged 18 to 30 in good health. The sequenced material came from naive CD4+ T cells sorted from blood. Subset: CD45RA+ positively selected. The rearrangement links TRBV11-3 to TRBJ2-7; 8 bases are shared with TRBD1. The CDR3 coding sequence is TGTGCCAGCAGCTTACAGGGGGCCGGGGAGCAGTACTTC. Translation: CASSLQGAGEQYF.